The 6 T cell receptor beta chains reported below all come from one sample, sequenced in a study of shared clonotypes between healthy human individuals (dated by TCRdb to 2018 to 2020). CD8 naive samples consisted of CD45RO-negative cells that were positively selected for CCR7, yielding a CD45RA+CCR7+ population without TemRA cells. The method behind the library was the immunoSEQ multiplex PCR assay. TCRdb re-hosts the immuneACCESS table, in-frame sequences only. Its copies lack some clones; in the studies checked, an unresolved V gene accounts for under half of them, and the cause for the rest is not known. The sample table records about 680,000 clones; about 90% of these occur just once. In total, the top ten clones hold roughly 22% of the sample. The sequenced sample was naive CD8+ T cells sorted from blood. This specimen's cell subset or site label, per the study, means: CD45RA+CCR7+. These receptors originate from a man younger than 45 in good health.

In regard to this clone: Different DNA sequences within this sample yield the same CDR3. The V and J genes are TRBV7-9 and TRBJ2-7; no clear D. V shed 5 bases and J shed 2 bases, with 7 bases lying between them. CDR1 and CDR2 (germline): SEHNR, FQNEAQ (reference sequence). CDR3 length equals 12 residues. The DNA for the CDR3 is TGTGCCAGCAGCCCGAACCCCTACGAGCAGTACTTC. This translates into CASSPNPYEQYF.

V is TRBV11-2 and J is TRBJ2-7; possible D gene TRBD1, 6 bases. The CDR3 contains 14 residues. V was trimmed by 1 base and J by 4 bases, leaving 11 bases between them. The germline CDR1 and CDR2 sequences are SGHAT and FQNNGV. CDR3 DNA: TGTGCCAGCAGCTTAGGGGCAGGGGATTACGAGCAGTACTTC. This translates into CASSLGAGDYEQYF. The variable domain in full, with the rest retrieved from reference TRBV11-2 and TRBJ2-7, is EAGVAQSPRYKIIEKRQSVAFWCNPISGHATLYWYQQILGQGPKLLIQFQNNGVVDDSQLPKDRFSAERLKGVDSTLKIQPAKLEDSAVYLCASSLGAGDYEQYFGPGTRLTVT.

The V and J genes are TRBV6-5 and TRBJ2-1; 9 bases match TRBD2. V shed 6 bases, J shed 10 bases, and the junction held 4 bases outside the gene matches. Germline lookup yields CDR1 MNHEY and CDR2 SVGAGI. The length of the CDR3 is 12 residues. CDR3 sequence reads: CASRDLAGEQFF. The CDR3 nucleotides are TGTGCCAGCAGGGACCTAGCGGGAGAGCAGTTCTTC.

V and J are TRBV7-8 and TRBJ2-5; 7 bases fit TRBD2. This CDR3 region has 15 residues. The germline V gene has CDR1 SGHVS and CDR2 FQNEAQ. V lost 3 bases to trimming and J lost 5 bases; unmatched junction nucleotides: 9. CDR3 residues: CASSFPRGESETQYF. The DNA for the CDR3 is TGTGCCAGCAGCTTCCCCCGGGGGGAGAGCGAGACCCAGTACTTC.

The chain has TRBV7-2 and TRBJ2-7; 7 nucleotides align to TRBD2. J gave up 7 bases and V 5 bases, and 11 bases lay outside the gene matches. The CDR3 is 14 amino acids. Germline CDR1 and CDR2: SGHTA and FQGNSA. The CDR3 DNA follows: TGTGCCAGCAGCCTCGGGACTACCTCCTGGGAGCAGTACTTC. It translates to CASSLGTTSWEQYF.

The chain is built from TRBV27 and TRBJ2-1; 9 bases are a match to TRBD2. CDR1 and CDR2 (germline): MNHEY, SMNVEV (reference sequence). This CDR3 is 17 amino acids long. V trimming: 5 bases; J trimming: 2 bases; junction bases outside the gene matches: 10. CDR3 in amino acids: CASSHITTSGPYNEQFF. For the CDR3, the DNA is TGTGCCAGCAGTCACATAACGACTAGCGGCCCCTACAATGAGCAGTTCTTC.